This TCR beta chain was obtained from a study of T cells in localized non-small cell lung cancer. TCRdb's table, derived via immunoSEQ multiplex PCR, lists solely in-frame clones and lacks some. Counted here are 60,000 to 75,000 clones, roughly 76% occurring once; the ten biggest clones make up 4.7%. This CDR3 is built from 13 residues. Germline V gene data show CDR1 as SEHNR and CDR2 as FQNEAQ (reference sequence). The junction had 0 bases not matched to a gene; V was cut back by 2 bases and J by 6 bases. The J gene is TRBJ2-2, the V gene TRBV7-9; 7 bases line up with TRBD1. Sequenced material: PBMCs, taken before any cancer treatment. This TCR derives from a man aged 35-75 years with stage II lung adenocarcinoma. CDR3 DNA sequence: TGTGCCAGCAGCTTAACAGGGGCCGGGGAGCTGTTTTTT. It yields the protein CASSLTGAGELFF.